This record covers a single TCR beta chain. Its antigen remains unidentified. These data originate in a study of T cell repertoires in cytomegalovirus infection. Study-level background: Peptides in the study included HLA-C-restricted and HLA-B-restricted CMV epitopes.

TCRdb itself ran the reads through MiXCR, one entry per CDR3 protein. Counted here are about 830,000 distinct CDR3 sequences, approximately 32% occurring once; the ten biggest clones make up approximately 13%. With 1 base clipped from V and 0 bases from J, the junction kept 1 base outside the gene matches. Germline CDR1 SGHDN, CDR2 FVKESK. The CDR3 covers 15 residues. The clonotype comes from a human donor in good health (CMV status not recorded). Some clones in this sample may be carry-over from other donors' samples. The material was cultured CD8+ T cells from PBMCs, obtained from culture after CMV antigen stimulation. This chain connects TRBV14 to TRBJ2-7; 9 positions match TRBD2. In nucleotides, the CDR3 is TGTGCCAGCAGCCAAGGTAGCGGGGGCTCCTACGAGCAGTACTTC. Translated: CASSQGSGGSYEQYF.